This is a list of T cell receptor beta chains from one sample in a study of spatial heterogeneity in lung cancer. MiXCR was run by TCRdb on the 5' RACE reads, yielding one entry per CDR3 protein. The sample has more than 30,000 distinct CDR3 sequences, about 10% seen once; the top ten hold 28%. Source: PBMCs, taken at follow-up. The receptors stem from a female donor with early-stage non-small cell lung cancer. The conserved cysteine and the conserved F or W are not part of the CDR3 here. The size field is filled for only some rows; it gives once, few, many or a size class.

clone size: few
J gene: TRBJ1-5
V gene: TRBV2
CDR3 protein: ASSEGVYSNQPQH

clone size: few
J gene: TRBJ2-6
V gene: TRBV27
CDR3 protein: ASSRTGHSGANVLT

clone size: many
J gene: TRBJ2-3
V gene: TRBV7-2
CDR3 protein: ASSLEDTQY

clone size: many
J gene: TRBJ2-7
V gene: TRBV7-9
CDR3 protein: ASSSTGIPYEQY

clone size: many
J gene: TRBJ2-7
V gene: TRBV28
CDR3 protein: ASSLQGEQY

clone size: medium-sized
J gene: TRBJ1-1
V gene: TRBV20-1
CDR3 protein: SASRPGQGLDTEAF

clone size: few
J gene: TRBJ2-3
V gene: TRBV29-1
CDR3 protein: SVELLAGGFRTWTDTQY

clone size: once
J gene: TRBJ2-3
V gene: TRBV7-9
CDR3 protein: ASSTAKTGTDTQY

clone size: .
J gene: TRBJ1-1
V gene: TRBV7-3
CDR3 protein: ASSLNSDTEAF

clone size: many
J gene: TRBJ2-3
V gene: TRBV11-2
CDR3 protein: ASSLGTADTQY

clone size: many
J gene: TRBJ2-3
V gene: TRBV10-2
CDR3 protein: ASSGGLADTDTQY

clone size: few
J gene: TRBJ2-3
V gene: TRBV6-6
CDR3 protein: ASSDSTSTDTQY

clone size: many
J gene: TRBJ2-5
V gene: TRBV9
CDR3 protein: ASSVEVGESQETQY

clone size: many
J gene: TRBJ1-5
V gene: TRBV5-5
CDR3 protein: ASGGTEFSNQPQH

clone size: many
J gene: TRBJ1-2
V gene: TRBV5-5
CDR3 protein: ASSLEGQGLYGYT

clone size: many
J gene: TRBJ1-2
V gene: TRBV5-6
CDR3 protein: ASSSRTGSYGYT

clone size: few
J gene: TRBJ1-1
V gene: TRBV7-8
CDR3 protein: ASSLHSGTEAF

clone size: many
J gene: TRBJ1-2
V gene: TRBV2
CDR3 protein: ASRGGFYT

clone size: few
J gene: TRBJ2-7
V gene: TRBV20-1
CDR3 protein: SALRDRLYEQY

clone size: many
J gene: TRBJ1-5
V gene: TRBV20-1
CDR3 protein: SAGDRNQPQH

clone size: many
J gene: TRBJ2-5
V gene: TRBV7-2
CDR3 protein: ASSFSHSSQETQY

clone size: many
J gene: TRBJ2-7
V gene: TRBV7-2
CDR3 protein: ASSVSYEQY

clone size: many
J gene: TRBJ1-2
V gene: TRBV29-1
CDR3 protein: SVALPNYGYT

clone size: few
J gene: TRBJ1-2
V gene: TRBV9
CDR3 protein: ASSVGTDLRGYT

clone size: many
J gene: TRBJ2-3
V gene: TRBV10-3
CDR3 protein: AISESVGRRGATDTQY

clone size: many
J gene: TRBJ2-7
V gene: TRBV29-1
CDR3 protein: SVEGTAYEQY

clone size: .
J gene: TRBJ1-4
V gene: TRBV5-1
CDR3 protein: ASSPTGWFEKLF

clone size: few
J gene: TRBJ1-1
V gene: TRBV29-1
CDR3 protein: SVGDSLNTEAF

clone size: many
J gene: TRBJ2-1
V gene: TRBV7-2
CDR3 protein: ASSSGYNEQF

clone size: .
J gene: TRBJ2-2
V gene: TRBV21-1
CDR3 protein: ASPAEPTGELF

clone size: .
J gene: TRBJ2-7
V gene: TRBV7-2
CDR3 protein: ASSSGTRYEQY

clone size: many
J gene: TRBJ2-5
V gene: TRBV6-6
CDR3 protein: ASSYGIQETQY

clone size: few
J gene: TRBJ1-1
V gene: TRBV6-2/TRBV6-3
CDR3 protein: ASSYGSGEF

clone size: many
J gene: TRBJ1-4
V gene: TRBV5-1
CDR3 protein: ASSLTYRESEKLF

clone size: many
J gene: TRBJ2-7
V gene: TRBV6-5
CDR3 protein: ASSYSLSYEQY

clone size: many
J gene: TRBJ2-3
V gene: TRBV29-1
CDR3 protein: SASLGLAGGSTDTQY

clone size: many
J gene: TRBJ1-1
V gene: TRBV5-1
CDR3 protein: ASSFYRDSNTEAF

clone size: .
J gene: TRBJ1-2
V gene: TRBV13
CDR3 protein: ASAQGPYGYT

clone size: few
J gene: TRBJ2-2
V gene: TRBV21-1
CDR3 protein: ASQRGATGELF

clone size: few
J gene: TRBJ1-5
V gene: TRBV6-1
CDR3 protein: ASSVRDSNQPQH

clone size: many
J gene: TRBJ1-2
V gene: TRBV3-1
CDR3 protein: ASYQSEQYGYT

clone size: many
J gene: TRBJ1-1
V gene: TRBV5-5
CDR3 protein: ASSPGVSSDTEAF

clone size: many
J gene: TRBJ2-2
V gene: TRBV7-2
CDR3 protein: ASRPPGLAGEGELF

clone size: few
J gene: TRBJ2-7
V gene: TRBV11-2
CDR3 protein: ASSYDRGTHEQY

clone size: .
J gene: TRBJ1-1
V gene: TRBV4-3
CDR3 protein: ASSQDFVSPLEAF

clone size: .
J gene: TRBJ2-3
V gene: TRBV10-3
CDR3 protein: AISESADTQY